This TCR beta chain was profiled in a study of T-cell reconstitution after alpha-beta-depleted transplantation in children. Findings and limits, study-wide: From surviving recipient T cells and thymic progenitors came the high day-60 TCRbeta diversity observed in some patients.

V lost 2 bases, J lost 7 bases, and 11 bases lay in between. Germline V CDR1 and CDR2: SQVTM, ANQGSEA. The length of the CDR3 is 12 residues. This clonotype was recorded at least ten times. The antigen is unknown. During its preparation, the TCRbeta library received unique molecular identifiers. TCRdb passed the PCR reads through MiXCR, listing each CDR3 protein once. The table shows some 190,000 distinct CDR3 sequences, with over 8.5% occurring only once. Material: PBMCs, obtained before TCRalphabeta/CD19-depleted stem cell transplant. The chain links TRBV29-1 to TRBJ1-1; D is ambiguous. The TCR comes from a boy younger than 10 with acute myeloid leukemia, due to receive a stem cell transplant. The CDR3 is CSVELVGSEAFF. CDR3 nucleotides: TGCAGCGTTGAATTGGTAGGGAGTGAAGCTTTCTTT. Full variable domain (missing parts from reference TRBV29-1 and TRBJ1-1): SAVISQKPSRDICQRGTSLTIQCQVDSQVTMMFWYRQQPGQSLTLIATANQGSEATYESGFVIDKFPISRPNLTFSTLTVSNMSPEDSSIYLCSVELVGSEAFFGQGTRLTVV.